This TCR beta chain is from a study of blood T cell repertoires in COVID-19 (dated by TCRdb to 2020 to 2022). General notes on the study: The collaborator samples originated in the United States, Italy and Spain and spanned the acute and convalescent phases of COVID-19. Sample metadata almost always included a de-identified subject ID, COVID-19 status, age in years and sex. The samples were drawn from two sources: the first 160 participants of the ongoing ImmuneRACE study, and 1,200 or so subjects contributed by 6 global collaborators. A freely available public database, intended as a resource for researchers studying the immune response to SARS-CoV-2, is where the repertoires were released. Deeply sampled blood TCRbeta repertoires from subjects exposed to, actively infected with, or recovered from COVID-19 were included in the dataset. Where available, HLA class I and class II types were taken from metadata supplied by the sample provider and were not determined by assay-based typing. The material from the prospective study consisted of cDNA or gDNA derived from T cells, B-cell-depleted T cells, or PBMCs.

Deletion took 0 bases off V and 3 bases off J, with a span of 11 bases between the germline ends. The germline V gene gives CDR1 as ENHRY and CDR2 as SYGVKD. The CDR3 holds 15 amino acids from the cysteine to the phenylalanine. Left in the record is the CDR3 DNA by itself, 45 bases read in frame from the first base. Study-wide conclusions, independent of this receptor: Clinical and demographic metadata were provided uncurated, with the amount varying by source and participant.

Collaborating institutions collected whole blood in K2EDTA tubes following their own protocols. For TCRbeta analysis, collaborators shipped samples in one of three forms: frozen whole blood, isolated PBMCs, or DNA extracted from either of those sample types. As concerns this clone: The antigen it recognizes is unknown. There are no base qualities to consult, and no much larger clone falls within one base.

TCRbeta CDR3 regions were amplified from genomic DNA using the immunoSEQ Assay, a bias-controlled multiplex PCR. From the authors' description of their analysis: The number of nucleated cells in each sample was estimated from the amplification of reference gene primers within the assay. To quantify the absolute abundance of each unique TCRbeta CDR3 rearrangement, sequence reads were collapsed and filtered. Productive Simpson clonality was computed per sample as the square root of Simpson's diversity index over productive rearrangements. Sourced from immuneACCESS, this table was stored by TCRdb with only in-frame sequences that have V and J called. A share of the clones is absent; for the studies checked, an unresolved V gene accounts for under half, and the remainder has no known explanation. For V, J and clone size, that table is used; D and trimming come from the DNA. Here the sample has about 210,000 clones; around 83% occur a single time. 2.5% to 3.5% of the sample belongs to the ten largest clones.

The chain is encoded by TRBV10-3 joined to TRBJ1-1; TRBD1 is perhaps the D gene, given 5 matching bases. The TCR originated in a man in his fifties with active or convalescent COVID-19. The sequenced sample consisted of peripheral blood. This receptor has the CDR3 CAISESRQGDTEAFF. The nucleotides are TGTGCCATCAGTGAGTCCCGACAAGGGGACACTGAAGCTTTCTTT.